The 7 T cell receptor beta chains below all came from one sample that was sequenced in a study of T cells in Graves' hyperthyroidism and ophthalmopathy. TCR beta CDR3 regions were amplified from RNA. Initially, a first-round RT-PCR of the TCR CDR3 employed the HTBI primer set. Each CDR3 protein gets one entry after TCRdb re-called the multiplex PCR reads with MiXCR. Here the sample spans around 340,000 distinct CDR3 sequences, approximately 18% being singletons. Sequenced material: blood. The receptors come from a woman in her fifties or sixties with Graves' hyperthyroidism.

This clonotype was detected only a few times. This chain connects TRBV28 to TRBJ1-1; maybe TRBD1 (5 bases). There are 17 residues in the CDR3. The germline V gene has CDR1 MDHEN and CDR2 SYDVKM. V was pared by 2 bases and J by 3 bases, with 19 bases between. DNA of the CDR3: TGTGCCAGCAGTTTACACGACAGCAGAAATCCGTACACTGAAGCTTTCTTT. It specifies CASSLHDSRNPYTEAFF. The full variable domain, its missing parts supplied by reference TRBV28 and TRBJ1-1, is DVKVTQSSRYLVKRTGEKVFLECVQDMDHENMFWYRQDPGLGLRLIYFSYDVKMKEKGDIPEGYSVSREKKERFSLILESASTNQTSMYLCASSLHDSRNPYTEAFFGQGTRLTVV.

This chain joins TRBV29-1 and TRBJ2-7, with 9 bases matching TRBD2. The V and J ends lost 6 bases and 2 bases, in that order; junction bases with no gene match: 5. From germline, CDR1 is SQVTM and CDR2 ANQGSEA. CDR3 size: 13 residues. The CDR3, as DNA: TGCAGCGTCGGGACTAGCCCTCCCTACGAGCAGTACTTC. Translation gives CSVGTSPPYEQYF.

This clonotype appeared many times. V usage is TRBV2 and J usage is TRBJ2-7; 7 bases match TRBD2. Germline trimming cut 7 bases from V and 6 bases from J; bases unmatched to any gene: 12. The CDR3 is 14 amino acids. The germline V gene has CDR1 SNHLY and CDR2 FYNNEI. The CDR3 region has the DNA TGTGCCAGCAATTTGGAGGTAGTAGCGGGCGAGCAGTACTTC. It yields the protein CASNLEVVAGEQYF.

The chain combines TRBV4-2 with TRBJ2-5, with 8 nucleotides matching TRBD2. Germline trimming cut 0 bases from V and 5 bases from J; bases unmatched to any gene: 8. In germline, CDR1 is LGHNA, CDR2 YNFKEQ. The CDR3 has 16 residues. The CDR3 sequence: CASSQETGGPWETQYF. CDR3 in DNA: TGTGCCAGCAGCCAAGAGACGGGAGGGCCGTGGGAGACCCAGTACTTC.

The rearrangement uses TRBV2 and TRBJ1-3; D call uncertain. V lost 4 bases, J lost 4 bases, and 8 bases lay in between. This CDR3 has 13 residues. The germline gives CDR1 SNHLY, CDR2 FYNNEI. The CDR3 sequence is CASSVGIGNTIYF. The CDR3 DNA follows: TGTGCCAGCAGTGTTGGGATAGGAAACACCATATATTTT.

The rearrangement uses TRBV24-1 and TRBJ1-1, with 8 bases that match TRBD1. The ends lost 10 bases at V and 1 base at J; junction bases unmatched: 4. The CDR3 runs 13 residues. Germline CDR1 KGHDR, CDR2 SFDVKD. The CDR3: CATRQGSNTEAFF. In DNA, the CDR3 is TGTGCCACAAGACAGGGGTCGAACACTGAAGCTTTCTTT.

The genes are TRBV2 and TRBJ1-4; possibly TRBD1 for D (6 bases). V dropped 5 bases and J dropped 5 bases, with 12 bases sitting between them. The CDR3 has 14 residues. Germline CDR1 reads SNHLY; CDR2 reads FYNNEI. CDR3 in DNA: TGTGCCAGCAGTAAGGGGGGGGTAAATGAAAAACTGTTTTTT. It is translated as CASSKGGVNEKLFF.